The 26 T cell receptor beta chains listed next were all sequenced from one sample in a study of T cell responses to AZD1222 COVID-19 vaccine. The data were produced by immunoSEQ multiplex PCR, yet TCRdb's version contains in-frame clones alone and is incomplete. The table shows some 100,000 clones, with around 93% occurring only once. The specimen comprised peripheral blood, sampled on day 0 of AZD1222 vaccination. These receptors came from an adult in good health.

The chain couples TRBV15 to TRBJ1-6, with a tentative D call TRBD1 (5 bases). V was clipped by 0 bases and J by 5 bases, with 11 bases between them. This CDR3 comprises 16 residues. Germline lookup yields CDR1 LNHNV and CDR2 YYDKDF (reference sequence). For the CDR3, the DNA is TGTGCCACCAGCAGAGATCCGACAGCCAATAATTCACCCCTCCACTTT. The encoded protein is CATSRDPTANNSPLHF.

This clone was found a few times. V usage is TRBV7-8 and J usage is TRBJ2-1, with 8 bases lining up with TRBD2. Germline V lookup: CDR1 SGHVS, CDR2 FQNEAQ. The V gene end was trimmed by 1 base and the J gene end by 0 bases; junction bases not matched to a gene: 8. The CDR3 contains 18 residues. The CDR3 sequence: CASSLEGRGRSSYNEQFF. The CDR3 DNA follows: TGTGCCAGCAGCTTAGAGGGGCGCGGGAGGAGCTCCTACAATGAGCAGTTCTTC. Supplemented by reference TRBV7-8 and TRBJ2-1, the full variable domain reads GAGVSQSPRYKVAKRGQDVALRCDPISGHVSLFWYQQALGQGPEFLTYFQNEAQLDKSGLPSDRFFAERPEGSVSTLKIQRTQQEDSAVYLCASSLEGRGRSSYNEQFFGPGTRLTVL.

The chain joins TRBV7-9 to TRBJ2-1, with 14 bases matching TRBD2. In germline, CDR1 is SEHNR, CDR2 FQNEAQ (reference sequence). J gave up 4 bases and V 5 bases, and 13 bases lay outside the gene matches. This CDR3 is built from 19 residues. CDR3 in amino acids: CASSKRLGTSGSKYNEQFF. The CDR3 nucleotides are TGTGCCAGCAGCAAAAGACTCGGGACTAGCGGGAGTAAGTACAATGAGCAGTTCTTC.

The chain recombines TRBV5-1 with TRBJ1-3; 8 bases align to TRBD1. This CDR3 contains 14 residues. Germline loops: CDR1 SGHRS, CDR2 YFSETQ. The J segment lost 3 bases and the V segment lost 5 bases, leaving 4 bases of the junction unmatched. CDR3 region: CASRPDRVGNTIYF. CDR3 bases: TGCGCCAGCAGACCGGACAGGGTTGGAAACACCATATATTTT.

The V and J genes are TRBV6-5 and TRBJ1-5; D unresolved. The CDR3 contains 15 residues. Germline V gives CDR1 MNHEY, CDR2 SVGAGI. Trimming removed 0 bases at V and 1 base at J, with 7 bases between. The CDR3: CASSYSDGSNQPQHF. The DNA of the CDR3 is TGTGCCAGCAGTTACTCCGACGGCAGCAATCAGCCCCAGCATTTT.

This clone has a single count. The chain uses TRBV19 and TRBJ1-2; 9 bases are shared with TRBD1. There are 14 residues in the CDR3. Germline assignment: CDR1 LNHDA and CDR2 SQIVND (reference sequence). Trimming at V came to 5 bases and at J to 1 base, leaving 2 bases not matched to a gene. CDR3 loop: CASSAGQGNYGYTF. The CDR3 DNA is TGTGCCAGTAGTGCGGGACAGGGTAACTATGGCTACACCTTC. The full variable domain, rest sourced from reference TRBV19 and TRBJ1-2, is DGGITQSPKYLFRKEGQNVTLSCEQNLNHDAMYWYRQDPGQGLRLIYYSQIVNDFQKGDIAEGYSVSREKKESFPLTVTSAQKNPTAFYLCASSAGQGNYGYTFGSGTRLTVV.

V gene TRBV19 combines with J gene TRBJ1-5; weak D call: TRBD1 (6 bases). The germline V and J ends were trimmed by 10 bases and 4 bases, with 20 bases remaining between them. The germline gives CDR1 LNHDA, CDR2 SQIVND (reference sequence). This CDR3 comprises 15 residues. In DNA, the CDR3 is TGTGCCACCAAGGGGTCGGACAGACGTAATCAGCCCCAGCATTTT. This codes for CATKGSDRRNQPQHF.

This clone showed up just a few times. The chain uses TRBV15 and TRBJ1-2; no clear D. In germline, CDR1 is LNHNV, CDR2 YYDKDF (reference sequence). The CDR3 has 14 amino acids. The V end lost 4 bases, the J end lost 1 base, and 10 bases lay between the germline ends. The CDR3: CATSIEGLNYGYTF. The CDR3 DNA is TGTGCCACCAGCATCGAGGGCCTTAACTATGGCTACACCTTC.

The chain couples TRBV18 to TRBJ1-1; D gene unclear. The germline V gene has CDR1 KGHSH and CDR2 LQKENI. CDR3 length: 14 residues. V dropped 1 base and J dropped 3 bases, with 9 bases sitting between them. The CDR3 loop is CASSPQEWDTEAFF. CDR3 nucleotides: TGTGCCAGCTCACCACAGGAATGGGACACTGAAGCTTTCTTT.

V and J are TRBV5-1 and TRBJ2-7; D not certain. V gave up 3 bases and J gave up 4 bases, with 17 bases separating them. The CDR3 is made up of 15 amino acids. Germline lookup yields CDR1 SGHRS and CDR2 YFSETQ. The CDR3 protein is CASSSAPDGNYEQYF. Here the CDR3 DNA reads TGCGCCAGCAGCTCGGCCCCGGACGGAAATTACGAGCAGTACTTC.

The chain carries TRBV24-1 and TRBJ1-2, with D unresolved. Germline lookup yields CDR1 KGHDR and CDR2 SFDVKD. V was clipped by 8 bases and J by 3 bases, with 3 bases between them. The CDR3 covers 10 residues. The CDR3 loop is CATKDYGYTF. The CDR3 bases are TGTGCCACCAAGGACTATGGCTACACCTTC.

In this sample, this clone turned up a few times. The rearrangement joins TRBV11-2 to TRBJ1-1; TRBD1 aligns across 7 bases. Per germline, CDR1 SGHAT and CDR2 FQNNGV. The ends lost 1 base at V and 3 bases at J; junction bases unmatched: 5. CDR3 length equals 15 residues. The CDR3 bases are TGTGCCAGCAGCTTAGGACAGGGTTTTGACACTGAAGCTTTCTTT. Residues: CASSLGQGFDTEAFF.

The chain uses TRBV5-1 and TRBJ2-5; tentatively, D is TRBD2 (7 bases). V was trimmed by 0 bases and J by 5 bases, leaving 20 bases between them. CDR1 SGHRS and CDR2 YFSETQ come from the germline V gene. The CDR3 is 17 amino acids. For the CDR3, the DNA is TGCGCCAGCAGCTTGGCTTTAACTAGGGGGGGTGGCGAGACCCAGTACTTC. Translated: CASSLALTRGGGETQYF. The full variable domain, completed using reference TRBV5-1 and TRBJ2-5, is KAGVTQTPRYLIKTRGQQVTLSCSPISGHRSVSWYQQTPGQGLQFLFEYFSETQRNKGNFPGRFSGRQFSNSRSEMNVSTLELGDSALYLCASSLALTRGGGETQYFGPGTRLLVL.

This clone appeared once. The CDR3 protein is CASSLVIDAYNEQFF. The CDR3 DNA reads TGTGCCAGCAGCTTGGTAATAGATGCCTACAATGAGCAGTTCTTC. The rearrangement links TRBV5-5 to TRBJ2-1; D gene unclear. CDR1 SGHKS and CDR2 YYEKEE come from the germline V gene (reference sequence). This CDR3 has 15 residues. The V and J ends lost 0 bases and 2 bases respectively, with 9 bases between them.

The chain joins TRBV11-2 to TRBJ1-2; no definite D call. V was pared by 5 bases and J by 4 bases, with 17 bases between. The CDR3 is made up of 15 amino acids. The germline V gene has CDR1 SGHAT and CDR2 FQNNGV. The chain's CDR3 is CASSLTHGSAYGYTF. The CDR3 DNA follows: TGTGCCAGCAGCCTGACCCACGGGTCCGCCTATGGCTACACCTTC.

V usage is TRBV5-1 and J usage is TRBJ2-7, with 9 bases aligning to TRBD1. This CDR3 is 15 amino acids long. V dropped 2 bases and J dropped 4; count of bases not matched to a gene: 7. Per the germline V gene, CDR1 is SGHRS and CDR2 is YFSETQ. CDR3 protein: CASSFGDRDSYEQYF. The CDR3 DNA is TGCGCCAGCAGCTTTGGGGACAGGGACTCGTACGAGCAGTACTTC. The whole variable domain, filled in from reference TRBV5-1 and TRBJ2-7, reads KAGVTQTPRYLIKTRGQQVTLSCSPISGHRSVSWYQQTPGQGLQFLFEYFSETQRNKGNFPGRFSGRQFSNSRSEMNVSTLELGDSALYLCASSFGDRDSYEQYFGPGTRLTVT.

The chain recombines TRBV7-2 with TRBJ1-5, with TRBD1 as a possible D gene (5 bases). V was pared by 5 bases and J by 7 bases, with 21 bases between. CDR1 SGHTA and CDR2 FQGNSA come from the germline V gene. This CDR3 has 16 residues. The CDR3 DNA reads TGTGCCAGCAGCCTAAAGGGGAGGCCGGGCCCGCAGCCCCAGCATTTT. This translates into CASSLKGRPGPQPQHF.

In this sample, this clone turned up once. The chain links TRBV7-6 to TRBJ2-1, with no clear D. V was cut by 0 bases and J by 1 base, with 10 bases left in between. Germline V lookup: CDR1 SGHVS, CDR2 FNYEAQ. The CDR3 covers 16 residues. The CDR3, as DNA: TGTGCCAGCAGCTTAGCCCCAACGAGTTCCTACAATGAGCAGTTCTTC. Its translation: CASSLAPTSSYNEQFF.

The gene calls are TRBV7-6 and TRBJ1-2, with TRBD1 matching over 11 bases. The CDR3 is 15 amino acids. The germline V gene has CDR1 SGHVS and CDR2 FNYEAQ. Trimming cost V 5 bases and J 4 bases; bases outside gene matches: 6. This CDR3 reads CASSPGTGGFYGYTF. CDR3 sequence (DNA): TGTGCCAGCAGCCCGGGGACAGGGGGATTCTATGGCTACACCTTC.

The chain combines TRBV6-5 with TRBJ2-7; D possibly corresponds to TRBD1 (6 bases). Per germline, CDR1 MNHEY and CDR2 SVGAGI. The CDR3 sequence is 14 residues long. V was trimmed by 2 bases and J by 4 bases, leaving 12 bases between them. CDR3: CASSYLGQIYEQYF. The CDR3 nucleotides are TGTGCCAGCAGTTACCTTGGACAGATTTACGAGCAGTACTTC.

CDR3 bases: TGCGCCAGCCTCGGCCAGGGAGCGGCCCTGGACCAGTACTTC. Translation gives CASLGQGAALDQYF. The genes are TRBV5-1 and TRBJ2-5; D possibly matches TRBD1 or TRBD2 (5 bases each). The CDR3 is 14 residues long. Germline loops: CDR1 SGHRS, CDR2 YFSETQ. Trimming removed 7 bases from V and 10 bases from J, with 23 bases in between.

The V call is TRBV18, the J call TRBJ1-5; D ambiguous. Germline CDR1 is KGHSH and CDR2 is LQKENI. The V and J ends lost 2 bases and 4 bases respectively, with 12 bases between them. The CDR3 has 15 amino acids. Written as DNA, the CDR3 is TGTGCCAGCTCACCATTAGGCATTAAAAATCAGCCCCAGCATTTT. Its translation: CASSPLGIKNQPQHF.

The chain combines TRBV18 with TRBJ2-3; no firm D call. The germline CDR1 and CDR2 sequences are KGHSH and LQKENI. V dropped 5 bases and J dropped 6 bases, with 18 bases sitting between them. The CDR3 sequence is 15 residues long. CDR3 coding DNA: TGTGCCAGCTCAGTTTTGGACCCTACCGTGGATACGCAGTATTTT. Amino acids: CASSVLDPTVDTQYF.

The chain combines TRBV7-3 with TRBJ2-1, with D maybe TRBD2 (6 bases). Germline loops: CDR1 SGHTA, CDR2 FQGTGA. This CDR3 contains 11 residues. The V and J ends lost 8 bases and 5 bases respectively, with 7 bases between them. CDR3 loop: CASGGDNEQFF. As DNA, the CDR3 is TGTGCCAGCGGAGGGGACAATGAGCAGTTCTTC. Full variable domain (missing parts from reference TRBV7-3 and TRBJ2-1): GAGVSQTPSNKVTEKGKYVELRCDPISGHTALYWYRQSLGQGPEFLIYFQGTGAADDSGLPNDRFFAVRPEGSVSTLKIQRTERGDSAVYLCASGGDNEQFFGPGTRLTVL.

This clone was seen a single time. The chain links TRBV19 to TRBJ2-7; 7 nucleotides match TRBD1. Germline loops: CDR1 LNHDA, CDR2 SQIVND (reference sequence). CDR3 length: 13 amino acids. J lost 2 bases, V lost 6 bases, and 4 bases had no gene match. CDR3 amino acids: CASRGQTTYEQYF. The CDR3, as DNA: TGTGCCAGTAGGGGACAGACAACCTACGAGCAGTACTTC. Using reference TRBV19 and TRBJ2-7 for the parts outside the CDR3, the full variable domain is DGGITQSPKYLFRKEGQNVTLSCEQNLNHDAMYWYRQDPGQGLRLIYYSQIVNDFQKGDIAEGYSVSREKKESFPLTVTSAQKNPTAFYLCASRGQTTYEQYFGPGTRLTVT.

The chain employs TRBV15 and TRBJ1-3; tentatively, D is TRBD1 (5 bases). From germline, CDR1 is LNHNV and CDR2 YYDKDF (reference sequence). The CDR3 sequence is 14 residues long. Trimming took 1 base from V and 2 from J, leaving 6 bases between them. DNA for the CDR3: TGTGCCACCAGCAGAGGAGGGGCTGGAAACACCATATATTTT. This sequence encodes CATSRGGAGNTIYF.